This TCR beta chain was identified in a study of identical twins. With template switching, a universal primer site was added, and the cDNA carried unique molecular identifiers. TCRdb independently ran MiXCR on the 5' RACE reads; one entry per CDR3 protein. This table holds about 210,000 distinct CDR3 sequences, less than 10% found once. Whole-study findings and limits: Conclusions were drawn cross-sectionally by statistical analysis, without following the same donors.

The germline V and J ends were trimmed by 8 bases and 2 bases, with 15 bases remaining between them. The CDR3 covers 13 residues. Germline V lookup: CDR1 DFQATT, CDR2 SNEGSKA (reference sequence). Healthy Caucasian donors formed the entire cohort. This clonotype was recorded at least ten times. As yet, its antigen is unknown. This clonotype was sampled from a woman aged 18-29 years in good health. The chain joins TRBV20-1 to TRBJ1-2, with D tentatively TRBD1 (6 bases). The sequencing input was memory (CD45RO+) T cells sorted from blood. CDR3 residues: CSPLGQGNYGYTF. For the CDR3, the DNA is TGCAGTCCTTTAGGCCAGGGGAACTATGGCTACACCTTC.